The T cell receptor (beta chain) described here comes from a study of T cells in Graves' hyperthyroidism and ophthalmopathy. What was amplified from RNA transcripts were TCR beta CDR3 regions. The HTBI primer set served for first-round RT-PCR of the TCR CDR3. TCRdb reanalysed the multiplex PCR reads using MiXCR and keeps one entry per CDR3 protein. The table lists approximately 150,000 distinct CDR3 sequences, over 8% of them singletons. PBMCs were collected from an approximately 10 ml volume of fresh peripheral blood. This clonotype was recorded many times. The material sequenced was blood. The sequence was obtained from a woman aged 18 to 35 with Graves' hyperthyroidism that later progressed to Graves' ophthalmopathy.

CDR3 sequence: CAWTTGGNTEAFF. The CDR3 region has the DNA TGTGCCTGGACAACAGGGGGGAACACTGAAGCTTTCTTT. V gene TRBV30 combines with J gene TRBJ1-1; 8 positions match TRBD1. J lost 1 base, V lost 4 bases, and 2 bases had no gene match. Germline V gene data show CDR1 as GTSNPN and CDR2 as SVGIG (reference sequence). The CDR3 runs to 13 residues.